These 13 T cell receptor beta chains originate from one sample sequenced in a study of control samples from healthy donors and cancer patients. Using immunoSEQ multiplex PCR, the repertoire was profiled, and TCRdb retains in-frame clones only, with some absent. The sample has approximately 180,000 clones, about 90% seen once; the top ten hold around 2%. What was sequenced was blood. The receptors were sampled from a woman in her 40s in good health.

This clone came up a few times. The rearrangement joins TRBV12-3 or TRBV12-4 to TRBJ1-2, with a weak D call TRBD1 (6 bases). Trimming shortened V by 5 bases and J by 7 bases, and 14 bases separated the two germline ends. This CDR3 is built from 13 residues. The CDR3 loop is CASSPRQGPGYTF. CDR3 in DNA: TGTGCCAGCAGTCCCCGTCAGGGGCCTGGCTACACCTTC.

This sequence joins TRBV2 and TRBJ2-3; 7 bases map to TRBD2. This CDR3 region has 14 residues. J was trimmed by 0 bases and V by 7 bases; bases with no gene match: 4. Germline V gene sequence: CDR1 SNHLY, CDR2 FYNNEI. The DNA for the CDR3 is TGTGCCAGCAAGAGCGGGACTAGCACAGATACGCAGTATTTT. Its protein product is CASKSGTSTDTQYF.

This rearrangement joins TRBV7-8 to TRBJ1-2, with no clear D. This CDR3 comprises 13 residues. Trimming cost V 0 bases and J 6 bases, with 8 bases left between them. Germline V gene lookup returns CDR1 SGHVS and CDR2 FQNEAQ. The CDR3 sequence is CASSLAGRDGYTF. The DNA of the CDR3 is TGTGCCAGCAGCTTAGCGGGCCGGGATGGCTACACCTTC.

The chain carries TRBV19 and TRBJ1-1; D might be TRBD1 (5 bases). Germline V gene data show CDR1 as LNHDA and CDR2 as SQIVND (reference sequence). The V gene lost 5 bases and the J gene lost 4 bases, with 14 bases spanning the gap. CDR3 length: 14 residues. For the CDR3, the DNA is TGTGCCAGTAGTTACCGGGACGCCGGCACTGAAGCTTTCTTT. Translating gives CASSYRDAGTEAFF.

This clone was seen more than once but under ten times. Being one base from a much bigger clone, this may be a read error. This sequence joins TRBV3-1 (or the pseudogene TRBV3-2) and TRBJ1-5, with 8 bases identical to TRBD1. V trimming: 1 base; J trimming: 4 bases; junction bases outside the gene matches: 0. From germline, CDR1 is LGHDT and CDR2 YNNKEL (reference sequence). The CDR3 consists of 14 residues. The CDR3 DNA follows: TGTGCCAGCAGCCAAGGGACAGGGAATCAGCCCCAGCATTTT. This encodes CASSQGTGNQPQHF.

The gene calls are TRBV4-1 and TRBJ2-1; TRBD2 matches at 12 bases. Germline V lookup: CDR1 MGHRA, CDR2 YSYEKL. The trim removed 5 bases at V and 7 bases at J, leaving 3 bases unmatched. The length of the CDR3 is 14 residues. The CDR3 here is CASSGLAGGNEQFF. The CDR3 bases are TGCGCCAGCAGCGGGCTAGCGGGGGGGAATGAGCAGTTCTTC.

The V and J genes are TRBV2 and TRBJ1-1; no definite D call. CDR3 size: 11 residues. The germline gives CDR1 SNHLY, CDR2 FYNNEI. V was shortened by 8 bases and J by 1 base, with 5 bases between the two germline ends. CDR3 nucleotide sequence: TGTGCCAGCTCCCAGAACACTGAAGCTTTCTTT. This translates into CASSQNTEAFF.

The chain carries TRBV6-1 and TRBJ2-7, with a possible D match to TRBD1 (6 bases). Germline V gives CDR1 MNHNS, CDR2 SASEGT. V gave up 3 bases and J gave up 0 bases, with 12 bases separating them. The length of the CDR3 is 15 residues. CDR3 residues: CASSELTGSSYEQYF. The CDR3 bases are TGTGCCAGCAGTGAGCTGACAGGTAGCTCCTACGAGCAGTACTTC.

The CDR3 protein is CSAWRIEAFF. CDR3 sequence (DNA): TGCAGTGCTTGGCGTATTGAAGCTTTCTTT. V gene TRBV20-1 combines with J gene TRBJ1-1; D remains unclear. The germline V and J ends were trimmed by 5 bases and 7 bases, with 8 bases remaining between them. Germline values: CDR1 DFQATT, CDR2 SNEGSKA (reference sequence). The CDR3 totals 10 residues.

This clone was seen only once. This chain uses TRBV3-1 (or the pseudogene TRBV3-2) with TRBJ1-2, with D unresolved. The ends were cut back, 5 bases at V and 0 bases at J, with 13 bases in the middle. This CDR3 is 15 amino acids long. Germline V lookup: CDR1 LGHDT, CDR2 YNNKEL (reference sequence). The chain's CDR3 is CASSTHTDSNYGYTF. The CDR3 DNA follows: TGTGCCAGCAGCACTCACACGGATTCTAACTATGGCTACACCTTC.

This chain joins TRBV6-2 or TRBV6-3 and TRBJ1-6; D unresolved. The CDR3 totals 16 residues. Germline V gives CDR1 MNHEY, CDR2 SVGEGT. V was pared by 1 base and J by 0 bases, with 7 bases between. This CDR3 is CASSYLEASYNSPLHF. Written as DNA, the CDR3 is TGTGCCAGCAGTTACTTGGAGGCCTCCTATAATTCACCCCTCCACTTT.

The chain employs TRBV20-1 and TRBJ2-4, with 8 bases lining up with TRBD2. The length of the CDR3 is 13 residues. Germline values: CDR1 DFQATT, CDR2 SNEGSKA (reference sequence). The J segment lost 8 bases and the V segment lost 3 bases, leaving 6 bases of the junction unmatched. The CDR3 DNA reads TGCAGTGCTAGTGCGAGCGGGGGAGACATTCAGTACTTC. Translated, it gives CSASASGGDIQYF.

The chain recombines TRBV5-1 with TRBJ2-7; 7 bases map to TRBD1. The CDR3 totals 15 residues. Germline loops: CDR1 SGHRS, CDR2 YFSETQ. The V segment lost 5 bases and the J segment 5 bases; nucleotides outside the gene matches: 13. The CDR3 region is CASSKKTGFTDEQYF. The DNA for the CDR3 is TGCGCCAGCAGTAAAAAGACAGGGTTTACGGACGAGCAGTACTTC.